The clone carrying this TCR gamma chain occurred a few times. Antigen: not known. The CDR3 contains 15 residues. CDR1 VINAFY and CDR2 YDVSNSKD come from the germline V gene. The V segment lost 3 bases and the J segment 7 bases; nucleotides outside the gene matches: 15. The sorted cells were CD3+ Vdelta1+ Vdelta2- thymocytes from alphabeta-depleted thymus. Vdelta1+ thymocyte sorts reached between about 96% and 99.6% purity. The sample comes from a study of Vδ1+ human thymocytes. Study results and limitations: Thymic delta-chain repertoires held roughly 18% Vdelta2 sequences and few Vdelta3, despite high sort purity. In the thymus, TRG and TRD repertoires looked highly polyclonal with Gaussian CDR3 lengths. Many TRG clonotypes were shared between donors; TRD repertoires were essentially private.

Sequences come from RNA converted to cDNA by reverse transcription. Pooled V-gene forward primers with one constant-region reverse primer generated the CDR3 amplicons by multiplex PCR. TCRdb re-called the multiplex PCR reads through CATT. Found here are roughly 24,000 gamma-chain clones, roughly an eighth of them singletons; the top ten hold 1.5% to 2%. The TCR originated in a child less than two years old who had congenital heart surgery. The chain has TRGV5 and TRGJ1 or TRGJ2. The sequenced sample was Vdelta1+ gamma-delta thymocytes from the thymus. Subset indicated: FACS-sorted CD3+ TCRalphabeta- TCRVdelta1+ TCRVdelta2- thymocytes. CDR3 residues: CATWDRPQFEYKKLF. The CDR3 DNA reads as TGTGCCACCTGGGACCGCCCGCAATTTGAGTATAAGAAACTCTTT.